Below are 32 T cell receptor beta chains sequenced from a single sample in a study of shared clonotypes between healthy human individuals. Clones were sequenced by immunoSEQ multiplex PCR, and TCRdb holds only the in-frame ones, with some missing. The table shows 2 million to 3 million clones, with just over 90% occurring only once. The sample was naive CD4+ T cells sorted from blood. Stated subset: CD45RA+ positively selected. These receptors all stem from a man between 18 and 29 years old in good health.

The CDR3 nucleotides are TGTGCCAGCTCATGGCGGGGGGAGACCCAGTACTTC. Protein sequence: CASSWRGETQYF. The V and J genes are TRBV18 and TRBJ2-5; 7 bases map to TRBD2. Germline values: CDR1 KGHSH, CDR2 LQKENI. This CDR3 region has 12 residues. Trimming removed 5 bases from V and 5 bases from J; junction bases left unmatched: 2.

With respect to this clone: Additional DNA sequences in this sample encode the identical CDR3. This chain joins TRBV7-2 and TRBJ2-1, with 12 bases identical to TRBD2. Germline V gene sequence: CDR1 SGHTA, CDR2 FQGNSA. CDR3 size: 16 residues. V dropped 5 bases and J dropped 4; count of bases not matched to a gene: 6. The CDR3 DNA sequence: TGTGCCAGCAGCCCAGAGGGGACTAGCGGGTACAATGAGCAGTTCTTC. It codes for CASSPEGTSGYNEQFF. The whole variable domain, filled in from reference TRBV7-2 and TRBJ2-1, reads GAGVSQSPSNKVTEKGKDVELRCDPISGHTALYWYRQSLGQGLEFLIYFQGNSAPDKSGLPSDRFSAERTGGSVSTLTIQRTQQEDSAVYLCASSPEGTSGYNEQFFGPGTRLTVL.

This CDR3 reads CASSLRSTGPNTGELFF. CDR3 bases: TGTGCCAGCAGCTTACGGTCCACAGGTCCGAACACCGGGGAGCTGTTTTTT. V and J are TRBV7-9 and TRBJ2-2; TRBD1 is a possible D gene (5 bases). The CDR3 is made up of 17 amino acids. The germline V gene has CDR1 SEHNR and CDR2 FQNEAQ (reference sequence). Trimming pared 2 bases from V and 0 bases from J, leaving 13 bases between.

The J gene is TRBJ1-6, the V gene TRBV27, with 7 bases lining up with TRBD1. CDR3 length: 17 amino acids. V dropped 2 bases and J dropped 7; count of bases not matched to a gene: 11. The germline V gene has CDR1 MNHEY and CDR2 SMNVEV (reference sequence). CDR3 nucleotides: TGTGCCAGCAGTTTAATAAGGGATACGACAGGGAATTCACCCCTCCACTTT. The encoded protein is CASSLIRDTTGNSPLHF.

The chain joins TRBV6-5 to TRBJ2-7; TRBD2 might be the D (6 bases). Trimming took off 6 bases at V and 2 bases at J, with 14 bases between the two ends. CDR3 size: 14 residues. From germline, CDR1 is MNHEY and CDR2 SVGAGI. Here the CDR3 DNA reads TGTGCCAGCAGCCGGGGACTGCCTGCCTACGAGCAGTACTTC. Protein sequence: CASSRGLPAYEQYF.

This chain links TRBV14 with TRBJ2-7; possible D gene TRBD2, 6 bases. The germline V gene encodes CDR1 SGHDN and CDR2 FVKESK. The V and J ends lost 1 base and 5 bases respectively, with 15 bases between them. CDR3 size: 15 residues. The CDR3 coding sequence is TGTGCCAGCAGCCAAGTCTTTACGGGAGCGGACGAGCAGTACTTC. Amino acid sequence: CASSQVFTGADEQYF. Using reference TRBV14 and TRBJ2-7 for the parts outside the CDR3, the full variable domain is EAGVTQFPSHSVIEKGQTVTLRCDPISGHDNLYWYRRVMGKEIKFLLHFVKESKQDESGMPNNRFLAERTGGTYSTLKVQPAELEDSGVYFCASSQVFTGADEQYFGPGTRLTVT.

The V and J genes are TRBV5-1 and TRBJ1-2; tentatively, D is TRBD1 (6 bases). V lost 0 bases and J 4 bases, leaving 13 bases between the germline ends. CDR1 and CDR2 from the germline V gene are SGHRS and YFSETQ. This CDR3 has 15 residues. Here the CDR3 reads CASSLASGTFYGYTF. CDR3 in DNA: TGCGCCAGCAGCTTGGCCTCCGGGACATTCTATGGCTACACCTTC.

The CDR3 DNA is TGTGCCAGTAGTCCTCCCGGGGGAGGAGCGGACAATCAGCCCCAGCATTTT. The encoded protein is CASSPPGGGADNQPQHF. The chain has TRBV19 and TRBJ1-5; possible D gene TRBD1, 5 bases. Germline loops: CDR1 LNHDA, CDR2 SQIVND (reference sequence). V was cut by 5 bases and J by 3 bases, with 20 bases left in between. The CDR3 runs 17 residues.

The rearrangement uses TRBV10-3 and TRBJ2-3, with 7 bases fitting TRBD2. The CDR3 has 13 residues. The V gene's germline CDR1 is ENHRY and CDR2 SYGVKD. Trimming removed 10 bases from V and 1 base from J; junction bases left unmatched: 5. The CDR3 DNA follows: TGTGCCACCAGCCGGGGGGGCACAGATACGCAGTATTTT. This gives the protein CATSRGGTDTQYF.

Remarks on this clone: This sample also contains other DNA sequences that code for the same CDR3. V is TRBV7-9 and J is TRBJ2-3; the D is unclear. Germline assignment: CDR1 SEHNR and CDR2 FQNEAQ (reference sequence). CDR3 size: 14 residues. Trimming took off 2 bases at V and 1 base at J, with 7 bases between the two ends. CDR3 sequence reads: CASSLSGGTDTQYF. As DNA, the CDR3 is TGTGCCAGCAGCTTATCCGGAGGCACAGATACGCAGTATTTT.

Notes on this clone: Distinct nucleotide sequences in the sample also encode this CDR3. In DNA, the CDR3 is TGTGCCAGCAGCTTGGCGGGAGGCAATCAGCCCCAGCATTTT. This gives the protein CASSLAGGNQPQHF. This chain uses TRBV5-6 with TRBJ1-5; no firm D call. The CDR3 runs to 14 residues. Per the germline V gene, CDR1 is SGHDT and CDR2 is YYEEEE. V dropped 0 bases and J dropped 2 bases, with 6 bases sitting between them. The full variable domain, completed using reference TRBV5-6 and TRBJ1-5, is DAGVTQSPTHLIKTRGQQVTLRCSPKSGHDTVSWYQQALGQGPQFIFQYYEEEERQRGNFPDRFSGHQFPNYSSELNVNALLLGDSALYLCASSLAGGNQPQHFGDGTRLSIL.

As regards this clone: Other DNA sequences in this sample translate to the same CDR3. The chain employs TRBV5-4 and TRBJ2-5, with D perhaps TRBD1 (5 bases). CDR3 length equals 13 residues. Germline CDR1 is SGHNT and CDR2 is YYREEE (reference sequence). Trimming took 0 bases from V and 2 from J, leaving 5 bases between them. The CDR3 sequence: CASSLDRQETQYF. CDR3 bases: TGTGCCAGCAGCTTGGACAGGCAAGAGACCCAGTACTTC.

V and J are TRBV29-1 and TRBJ2-5; TRBD2 aligns across 8 bases. V shed 5 bases, J shed 5 bases, and the junction held 13 bases outside the gene matches. Per germline, CDR1 SQVTM and CDR2 ANQGSEA. The CDR3 length is 15 residues. The CDR3 sequence is CSVLNLGLGGETQYF. As DNA, the CDR3 is TGCAGCGTTCTCAACTTGGGACTAGGAGGGGAGACCCAGTACTTC.

The rearrangement links TRBV5-1 to TRBJ2-3, with 11 bases identical to TRBD2. The CDR3 contains 17 residues. CDR1 is SGHRS and CDR2 is YFSETQ in the germline V gene. The trim removed 5 bases at V and 3 bases at J, leaving 11 bases unmatched. CDR3 loop: CASSPLIAGGQTDTQYF. The CDR3 nucleotides read TGCGCCAGCAGTCCCCTAATAGCGGGGGGGCAAACAGATACGCAGTATTTT.

The chain combines TRBV2 with TRBJ2-7; TRBD1 matches at 10 bases. The V segment lost 6 bases and the J segment 4 bases; nucleotides outside the gene matches: 6. The CDR3 is made up of 14 amino acids. Germline V gene lookup returns CDR1 SNHLY and CDR2 FYNNEI. CDR3 coding DNA: TGTGCCAGCAGCCCGGGACAGGGGAAATACGAGCAGTACTTC. It codes for CASSPGQGKYEQYF.

With respect to this clone: Other nucleotide sequences in the sample specify the same CDR3. The rearrangement links TRBV28 to TRBJ2-7; possibly TRBD2 for D (7 bases). Looked up from germline, CDR1 is MDHEN and CDR2 is SYDVKM. The CDR3 totals 14 residues. V lost 7 bases and J 2 bases, leaving 15 bases between the germline ends. The CDR3 region is CASTRGGTPYEQYF. In DNA, the CDR3 is TGTGCCAGCACCAGGGGAGGGACACCCTACGAGCAGTACTTC.

This clone appeared a single time. J is TRBJ1-6 and V is TRBV6-6, with D possibly matching TRBD1 (6 bases). V dropped 7 bases and J dropped 9 bases, with 19 bases sitting between them. Looked up from germline, CDR1 is MNHNY and CDR2 is SVGAGI (reference sequence). CDR3 length equals 15 residues. The DNA for the CDR3 is TGTGCCAGCACCCCACAGGGTAATTTAGGTTCACCCCTCCACTTT. Translated: CASTPQGNLGSPLHF.

The chain carries TRBV28 and TRBJ1-2; a possible D gene is TRBD1 (6 bases). The germline V gene encodes CDR1 MDHEN and CDR2 SYDVKM. The CDR3 runs 15 residues. The germline V and J ends were trimmed by 2 bases and 6 bases, with 16 bases remaining between them. The CDR3 sequence: CASSLGGAGRNGYTF. The CDR3 coding sequence is TGTGCCAGCAGTTTAGGGGGGGCCGGAAGAAATGGCTACACCTTC.

To note about this clone: The same CDR3 is also encoded by other DNA sequences in this sample. The chain uses TRBV10-3 and TRBJ1-2; the D is unclear. The CDR3 is made up of 12 amino acids. V lost 2 bases to trimming and J lost 4 bases, with 5 bases between them. CDR1 is ENHRY and CDR2 is SYGVKD in the germline V gene. CDR3 amino acids: CAISESLYGYTF. CDR3 nucleotides: TGTGCCATCAGTGAGAGTCTCTATGGCTACACCTTC.

The CDR3 DNA follows: TGTGCCAGCAGCCGGAATCACTATGGCTACACCTTC. Translation gives CASSRNHYGYTF. This chain connects TRBV7-2 to TRBJ1-2; no definite D call. Trimming left V 5 bases short and J 3 bases short, with 7 bases between. The length of the CDR3 is 12 residues. Looked up from germline, CDR1 is SGHTA and CDR2 is FQGNSA.

The chain uses TRBV2 and TRBJ1-4, with D possibly matching TRBD1 (6 bases). V was clipped by 5 bases and J by 8 bases, with 12 bases between them. The CDR3 runs to 13 residues. Germline CDR1 SNHLY, CDR2 FYNNEI. CDR3 region: CASSFQGKEKLFF. The DNA of the CDR3 is TGTGCCAGCAGTTTTCAGGGGAAAGAAAAACTGTTTTTT.

V gene TRBV18 combines with J gene TRBJ2-3, with 7 bases aligning to TRBD1. The CDR3 length is 16 residues. Germline assignment: CDR1 KGHSH and CDR2 LQKENI. The V segment lost 0 bases and the J segment 1 base; nucleotides outside the gene matches: 4. CDR3 region: CASSPPTGTGTDTQYF. The CDR3 DNA is TGTGCCAGCTCACCACCGACAGGGACGGGCACAGATACGCAGTATTTT. Based on the CDR3 plus reference TRBV18 and TRBJ2-3, the full variable domain is NAGVMQNPRHLVRRRGQEARLRCSPMKGHSHVYWYRQLPEEGLKFMVYLQKENIIDESGMPKERFSAEFPKEGPSILRIQQVVRGDSAAYFCASSPPTGTGTDTQYFGPGTRLTVL.

The chain employs TRBV2 and TRBJ2-7; D is perhaps TRBD2 (6 bases). The germline CDR1 and CDR2 sequences are SNHLY and FYNNEI. The CDR3 is made up of 13 amino acids. Trimming took off 9 bases at V and 7 bases at J, with 19 bases between the two ends. CDR3 DNA sequence: TGTGCCAGTAAGATGCGGGACCTGGGGGAGCAGTACTTC. Encoded protein: CASKMRDLGEQYF.

The genes are TRBV30 and TRBJ1-6; D gene ambiguous. The CDR3 spans 13 residues. The V and J ends lost 4 bases and 5 bases respectively, with 9 bases between them. CDR1 is GTSNPN, CDR2 SVGIG, per germline (reference sequence). The CDR3 DNA is TGTGCCTGGACTAGGGCGGATAATTCACCCCTCCACTTT. Its protein is CAWTRADNSPLHF. Supplemented by reference TRBV30 and TRBJ1-6, the full variable domain reads SQTIHQWPATLVQPVGSPLSLECTVEGTSNPNLYWYRQAAGRGLQLLFYSVGIGQISSEVPQNLSASRPQDRQFILSSKKLLLSDSGFYLCAWTRADNSPLHFGNGTRLTVT.

The chain combines TRBV5-1 with TRBJ1-2; D remains unclear. Deletions cut 3 bases from V and 3 bases from J, with 9 bases between. This CDR3 has 13 amino acids. Germline V gene data show CDR1 as SGHRS and CDR2 as YFSETQ. Written as DNA, the CDR3 is TGCGCCAGCAGCTCCCTAGGTGACTATGGCTACACCTTC. Protein: CASSSLGDYGYTF.

V usage is TRBV28 and J usage is TRBJ2-7; TRBD2 matches at 9 bases. CDR1 and CDR2 from the germline V gene are MDHEN and SYDVKM. The CDR3 consists of 16 residues. The V and J ends lost 3 bases and 4 bases, in that order; junction bases with no gene match: 10. CDR3 protein: CASSFVFSGGRYEQYF. The CDR3, as DNA: TGTGCCAGCAGTTTTGTTTTTAGCGGGGGTCGGTACGAGCAGTACTTC.

This clone was recorded a few times. The chain recombines TRBV10-2 with TRBJ1-1, with D tentatively TRBD1 (6 bases). CDR3 size: 12 residues. Trimming removed 7 bases at V and 7 bases at J, with 13 bases between. Looked up from germline, CDR1 is WSHSY and CDR2 is SAAADI. DNA of the CDR3: TGCGCCAGCAACAGGGTCGAGGATGAAGCTTTCTTT. It codes for CASNRVEDEAFF.

The chain links TRBV7-2 to TRBJ2-1, with 7 bases identical to TRBD2. With 2 bases clipped from V and 9 bases from J, the junction kept 7 bases outside the gene matches. Germline V gene sequence: CDR1 SGHTA, CDR2 FQGNSA. The length of the CDR3 is 14 residues. The CDR3 coding sequence is TGTGCCAGCAGCTTACCGACTAGCTTAGGTGAGCAGTTCTTC. Protein sequence: CASSLPTSLGEQFF. Full variable domain (missing parts from reference TRBV7-2 and TRBJ2-1): GAGVSQSPSNKVTEKGKDVELRCDPISGHTALYWYRQSLGQGLEFLIYFQGNSAPDKSGLPSDRFSAERTGGSVSTLTIQRTQQEDSAVYLCASSLPTSLGEQFFGPGTRLTVL.

The CDR3 bases are TGTGCCAGCGCCAAGGGGACAGGGGGCCCTTCTGACAATCAGCCCCAGCATTTT. Translating it yields CASAKGTGGPSDNQPQHF. V usage is TRBV21-1 and J usage is TRBJ1-5; TRBD1, as called in the table, went unchecked against the DNA. TRBV21-1 is flagged as a pseudogene. The CDR3 runs 18 residues.

V is TRBV5-5 and J is TRBJ2-2, with 12 bases identical to TRBD2. In germline, CDR1 is SGHKS, CDR2 YYEKEE (reference sequence). V dropped 5 bases and J dropped 0; count of bases not matched to a gene: 5. The CDR3 consists of 17 residues. CDR3 loop: CASSSRLAGANTGELFF. The CDR3 DNA follows: TGTGCCAGCAGTTCACGACTAGCGGGGGCGAACACCGGGGAGCTGTTTTTT. Full variable domain (rest looked up from reference TRBV5-5 and TRBJ2-2): DAGVTQSPTHLIKTRGQQVTLRCSPISGHKSVSWYQQVLGQGPQFIFQYYEKEERGRGNFPDRFSARQFPNYSSELNVNALLLGDSALYLCASSSRLAGANTGELFFGEGSRLTVL.

The rearrangement joins TRBV5-1 to TRBJ2-7; no firm D call. The CDR3 is made up of 16 amino acids. Between the trimmed V and J ends, which lost 0 bases and 4 bases, there was a span of 17 bases. The germline V gene encodes CDR1 SGHRS and CDR2 YFSETQ. As DNA, the CDR3 is TGCGCCAGCAGCTTGGCCGGTCTTCCGACGACGTACGAGCAGTACTTC. Encoded protein: CASSLAGLPTTYEQYF. Together with reference TRBV5-1 and TRBJ2-7, the CDR3 gives the full variable domain: KAGVTQTPRYLIKTRGQQVTLSCSPISGHRSVSWYQQTPGQGLQFLFEYFSETQRNKGNFPGRFSGRQFSNSRSEMNVSTLELGDSALYLCASSLAGLPTTYEQYFGPGTRLTVT.

This chain uses TRBV7-8 with TRBJ2-7; 7 positions agree with TRBD2. This CDR3 is built from 17 residues. V shed 1 base and J 1 base; nucleotides not matched to a gene: 10. Germline V lookup: CDR1 SGHVS, CDR2 FQNEAQ. The CDR3 nucleotides read TGTGCCAGCAGCTTAGTACCGCGGGCCGGGAGGTCCTACGAGCAGTACTTC. Translating gives CASSLVPRAGRSYEQYF.